This T cell receptor beta chain was retrieved from a study of CD8 T cells in ankylosing spondylitis. With 5 bases removed from V and 15 bases from J, the gap between germline ends came to 13 bases. CDR3 size: 11 residues. Germline V gives CDR1 SEHNR, CDR2 FQNEAQ (reference sequence). TCRdb ran MiXCR on the 5' RACE reads and lists one entry per CDR3 protein. Of tens of thousands of distinct CDR3 sequences listed, about 8.1% are singletons. Remarks on this clonotype: Its antigen is currently unknown.

General study points: There were earlier reports of some motif variants in reactive arthritis synovial fluid and blood. What appeared characteristic of ankylosing spondylitis blood was a TCR beta motif of under 10 highly homologous variants. In ankylosing spondylitis patients, matched synovial fluid reportedly showed significant enrichment of disease-linked clones.

The source of this sequence is a male donor with ankylosing spondylitis. Sequenced material: blood, either unsorted or a sorted T cell fraction (not recorded which). The J gene is TRBJ1-4, the V gene TRBV7-9, with D maybe TRBD1 (5 bases). In DNA form, the CDR3 reads TGTGCCAGCAGCCGATCGGGACCTTTGTTTTTT. This codes for CASSRSGPLFF.